The 29 T cell receptor beta chains listed next were all sequenced from one sample in a study of early T cells in non-severe SARS-CoV-2 infection. One entry per CDR3 protein, called by TCRdb with MiXCR from the 5' RACE reads. Of 24,000 or so distinct CDR3 sequences in the sample, around 4% are singletons; the top ten hold 3.5% to 5%. The sample taken for sequencing was whole blood. These TCRs come from an adult who was a healthcare worker with PCR-confirmed SARS-CoV-2 infection or an uninfected control (not recorded which).

The chain recombines TRBV28 with TRBJ2-1; 11 bases are shared with TRBD2. The V segment lost 5 bases and the J segment 7 bases; nucleotides outside the gene matches: 10. CDR3 length: 16 residues. Germline V gives CDR1 MDHEN, CDR2 SYDVKM. The CDR3 loop reads CASSAPLAGERNEQFF. Written as DNA, the CDR3 is TGTGCCAGCAGTGCACCACTAGCGGGAGAGAGGAATGAGCAGTTCTTC.

The sample holds many counts of this clonotype. The chain couples TRBV7-8 to TRBJ2-1; 10 positions agree with TRBD2. CDR3 length equals 16 residues. The germline V gene has CDR1 SGHVS and CDR2 FQNEAQ. Trimming removed 1 base from V and 7 bases from J; junction bases left unmatched: 7. In nucleotides, the CDR3 is TGTGCCAGCAGCTTAGTTAGCGGGAGGAGGGAGAATGAGCAGTTCTTC. This encodes CASSLVSGRRENEQFF. The complete variable domain, with remaining parts taken from reference TRBV7-8 and TRBJ2-1, reads GAGVSQSPRYKVAKRGQDVALRCDPISGHVSLFWYQQALGQGPEFLTYFQNEAQLDKSGLPSDRFFAERPEGSVSTLKIQRTQQEDSAVYLCASSLVSGRRENEQFFGPGTRLTVL.

This clonotype was counted at least ten times. The CDR3 DNA is TGTGCCTGGAGTTTCTTTAAAGAGACCCAGTACTTC. The encoded protein is CAWSFFKETQYF. The chain couples TRBV30 to TRBJ2-5; no clear D gene. The CDR3 totals 12 residues. Trimming cost V 2 bases and J 3 bases, with 7 bases left between them. Germline loops: CDR1 GTSNPN, CDR2 SVGIG (reference sequence). The full variable domain, its missing parts supplied by reference TRBV30 and TRBJ2-5, is SQTIHQWPATLVQPVGSPLSLECTVEGTSNPNLYWYRQAAGRGLQLLFYSVGIGQISSEVPQNLSASRPQDRQFILSSKKLLLSDSGFYLCAWSFFKETQYFGPGTRLLVL.

The gene calls are TRBV20-1 and TRBJ2-7; 7 bases match TRBD2. Germline V gene sequence: CDR1 DFQATT, CDR2 SNEGSKA (reference sequence). This CDR3 is 11 amino acids long. V gave up 8 bases and J gave up 2 bases; unmatched junction bases: 3. The CDR3 sequence: CSLADTYEQYF. The CDR3 DNA reads as TGCAGTCTAGCGGACACCTACGAGCAGTACTTC.

The chain has TRBV29-1 and TRBJ2-7; TRBD2 matches at 11 bases. Germline V CDR1 and CDR2: SQVTM, ANQGSEA. Losses at the gene ends were 2 bases for V and 2 bases for J; bases not matched to a gene: 5. CDR3 length: 15 residues. In nucleotides, the CDR3 is TGCAGCGTTGAACAACTAGCGGGAGTTCCCTACGAGCAGTACTTC. Its protein product is CSVEQLAGVPYEQYF.

The table lists this clonotype with many counts. V gene TRBV28 combines with J gene TRBJ2-1; 12 bases align to TRBD2. Germline CDR1 MDHEN, CDR2 SYDVKM. The CDR3 is 15 residues long. The trim removed 5 bases at V and 7 bases at J, leaving 6 bases unmatched. Written as DNA, the CDR3 is TGTGCCAGCAGTCCTAGCGGGAGGGTCGGTAATGAGCAGTTCTTC. Amino acids: CASSPSGRVGNEQFF.

This clonotype appeared many times. The chain uses TRBV7-3 and TRBJ2-5; TRBD2 matches at 10 bases. This CDR3 has 15 residues. The germline V gene has CDR1 SGHTA and CDR2 FQGTGA. Trimming took 5 bases from V and 5 from J; bases not matched to a gene: 8. The CDR3 is CASSPSGRASETQYF. The DNA of the CDR3 is TGTGCCAGCAGCCCCAGCGGGAGGGCCTCCGAGACCCAGTACTTC.

V and J are TRBV28 and TRBJ2-1; tentatively, D is TRBD2 (5 bases). The CDR3 contains 14 residues. Trimming removed 5 bases from V and 0 bases from J, with 8 bases in between. CDR1 is MDHEN, CDR2 SYDVKM, per germline. This CDR3 reads CASSSGGSYNEQFF. The CDR3 DNA sequence: TGTGCCAGCAGTAGCGGAGGCTCCTACAATGAGCAGTTCTTC.

In its sample, this clonotype is medium-sized (0.01 to 0.1%). The rearrangement uses TRBV5-1 and TRBJ1-1; D call uncertain. Trimming stripped 0 bases from V and 1 base from J, with 7 bases between. The V gene's germline CDR1 is SGHRS and CDR2 YFSETQ. The CDR3 has 14 amino acids. CDR3 nucleotides: TGCGCCAGCAGCTTGGCCCCGGAGAACACTGAAGCTTTCTTT. Translating it yields CASSLAPENTEAFF. Using reference TRBV5-1 and TRBJ1-1 for the parts outside the CDR3, the full variable domain is KAGVTQTPRYLIKTRGQQVTLSCSPISGHRSVSWYQQTPGQGLQFLFEYFSETQRNKGNFPGRFSGRQFSNSRSEMNVSTLELGDSALYLCASSLAPENTEAFFGQGTRLTVV.

In this sample, this clonotype turned up many times. This rearrangement joins TRBV27 to TRBJ2-7; D is undetermined. Germline values: CDR1 MNHEY, CDR2 SMNVEV (reference sequence). This CDR3 has 13 amino acids. Trimming removed 10 bases from V and 1 base from J, with 14 bases in between. The CDR3 spells CATALGVSYEQYF. CDR3 coding DNA: TGTGCCACTGCCCTCGGTGTTTCCTACGAGCAGTACTTC.

This clonotype came up many times. CDR3 loop: CASSLTGGINEQFF. The CDR3 DNA reads as TGTGCCAGTAGTCTTACAGGGGGCATCAATGAGCAGTTCTTC. This rearrangement joins TRBV19 to TRBJ2-1; 9 positions agree with TRBD1. V dropped 5 bases and J dropped 6; count of bases not matched to a gene: 5. Germline lookup yields CDR1 LNHDA and CDR2 SQIVND (reference sequence). This CDR3 comprises 14 residues.

This clonotype was seen only a few times. The V call is TRBV7-9, the J call TRBJ2-5; TRBD1 aligns across 8 bases. This CDR3 is built from 14 residues. In germline, CDR1 is SEHNR, CDR2 FQNEAQ (reference sequence). The junction had 4 bases not matched to a gene; V was cut back by 5 bases and J by 2 bases. CDR3 sequence: CASSRGTGQETQYF. Here the CDR3 DNA reads TGTGCCAGCAGCCGCGGGACAGGTCAAGAGACCCAGTACTTC.

This clonotype was counted at least ten times. The rearrangement links TRBV6-5 to TRBJ2-3; 8 nucleotides agree with TRBD2. The germline CDR1 and CDR2 sequences are MNHEY and SVGAGI. The CDR3 spans 18 residues. J gave up 0 bases and V 6 bases, and 14 bases lay outside the gene matches. CDR3 sequence: CASRSKIGAGGSTDTQYF. Here the CDR3 DNA reads TGTGCCAGCAGGAGTAAAATCGGGGCGGGAGGAAGCACAGATACGCAGTATTTT.

This clonotype rates as medium-sized. The chain carries TRBV5-6 and TRBJ2-1; 9 bases map to TRBD2. Germline CDR1 reads SGHDT; CDR2 reads YYEEEE. The junction had 12 bases not matched to a gene; V was cut back by 6 bases and J by 11 bases. This CDR3 has 14 amino acids. CDR3 in amino acids: CASTPGGRAGKQFF. CDR3 DNA: TGTGCCAGCACCCCAGGCGGGAGGGCGGGAAAGCAGTTCTTC. The entire variable domain, with the rest obtained from reference TRBV5-6 and TRBJ2-1, is as follows: DAGVTQSPTHLIKTRGQQVTLRCSPKSGHDTVSWYQQALGQGPQFIFQYYEEEERQRGNFPDRFSGHQFPNYSSELNVNALLLGDSALYLCASTPGGRAGKQFFGPGTRLTVL.

The sample holds many counts of this clonotype. The chain combines TRBV27 with TRBJ2-3, with TRBD2 matching over 10 bases. CDR3 length equals 16 residues. From germline, CDR1 is MNHEY and CDR2 SMNVEV (reference sequence). The ends lost 6 bases at V and 1 base at J; junction bases unmatched: 7. The CDR3 region has the DNA TGTGCCAGCAGAGACCTCCTAGCGGGAGGCACAGATACGCAGTATTTT. This translates into CASRDLLAGGTDTQYF.

This clonotype was detected many times. The chain combines TRBV24-1 with TRBJ2-3, with TRBD2 as a possible D gene (5 bases). Trimming pared 3 bases from V and 5 bases from J, leaving 11 bases between. This CDR3 spans 14 amino acids. Per germline, CDR1 KGHDR and CDR2 SFDVKD. The CDR3 spells CATSDSMAGDTQYF. The DNA of the CDR3 is TGTGCCACCAGTGATAGTATGGCGGGAGATACGCAGTATTTT.

This clonotype came up many times. The chain uses TRBV9 and TRBJ2-1; D is ambiguous. In germline, CDR1 is SGDLS, CDR2 YYNGEE. The CDR3 runs 13 residues. Trimming stripped 0 bases from V and 9 bases from J, with 10 bases between. The CDR3 loop reads CASSVGTSGEQFF. For the CDR3, the DNA is TGTGCCAGCAGCGTAGGAACCTCAGGTGAGCAGTTCTTC.

This clonotype was counted at least ten times. The chain couples TRBV7-8 to TRBJ2-5; D assignment may be TRBD1 or TRBD2 (6 bases each). The germline V gene has CDR1 SGHVS and CDR2 FQNEAQ. The CDR3 runs to 14 residues. V was trimmed by 2 bases and J by 2 bases, leaving 9 bases between them. The CDR3: CASSLQGRQETQYF. CDR3 nucleotides: TGTGCCAGCAGCTTACAGGGGAGGCAAGAGACCCAGTACTTC.

This clonotype was observed a few times. The chain joins TRBV4-1 to TRBJ2-7, with 10 bases aligning to TRBD2. This CDR3 is 14 amino acids long. V shed 4 bases, J shed 7 bases, and the junction held 7 bases outside the gene matches. The germline CDR1 and CDR2 sequences are MGHRA and YSYEKL. The CDR3, as DNA: TGCGCCAGCAGCCTTAGCGGGAGGACGATAGAGCAGTACTTC. Protein sequence: CASSLSGRTIEQYF.

The rearrangement uses TRBV19 and TRBJ2-5, with D perhaps given as TRBD1 or TRBD2 (5 bases each). CDR1 LNHDA and CDR2 SQIVND come from the germline V gene (reference sequence). This CDR3 comprises 13 residues. V lost 7 bases and J 4 bases, leaving 13 bases between the germline ends. CDR3 nucleotides: TGTGCCAGTAACCCAGGGACGGGAGAGACCCAGTACTTC. Amino acids: CASNPGTGETQYF.

This clonotype was observed at least ten times. Written as DNA, the CDR3 is TGCAGTGCTGGGAAAATTGGGACTAATGAAAAACTGTTTTTT. This translates into CSAGKIGTNEKLFF. The genes are TRBV20-1 and TRBJ1-4; no clear D. Germline V gene sequence: CDR1 DFQATT, CDR2 SNEGSKA (reference sequence). V lost 5 bases, J lost 2 bases, and 12 bases lay in between. The length of the CDR3 is 14 residues.

In this sample, this clonotype turned up many times. The rearrangement uses TRBV7-2 and TRBJ2-1, with 13 nucleotides matching TRBD2. The V gene end was trimmed by 1 base and the J gene end by 9 bases; junction bases not matched to a gene: 6. Germline CDR1 reads SGHTA; CDR2 reads FQGNSA. The CDR3 consists of 16 residues. The CDR3: CASSLDTSGRAFEQFF. In DNA form, the CDR3 reads TGTGCCAGCAGCTTAGATACTAGCGGGAGGGCCTTTGAGCAGTTCTTC.

Ten or more counts support this clonotype. The rearrangement joins TRBV20-1 to TRBJ2-7, with 9 bases identical to TRBD1. CDR1 is DFQATT and CDR2 is SNEGSKA in the germline V gene (reference sequence). CDR3 length equals 14 residues. The trim removed 6 bases at V and 6 bases at J, leaving 12 bases unmatched. The CDR3 nucleotides are TGCAGTGCACAAACGGGACAGGGATTCGGCGAGCAGTACTTC. Amino acid sequence: CSAQTGQGFGEQYF.

V is TRBV13 and J is TRBJ1-1; no definite D call. The CDR3 extends over 13 amino acids. V lost 5 bases and J 3 bases, leaving 10 bases between the germline ends. Germline CDR1 and CDR2: PRHDT and FYEKMQ (reference sequence). CDR3 nucleotides: TGTGCCAGCAGCCTGTCACGTTACACTGAAGCTTTCTTT. Residues: CASSLSRYTEAFF.

In its sample, this clonotype was seen many times. This rearrangement joins TRBV28 to TRBJ1-4, with 9 nucleotides matching TRBD1. This CDR3 comprises 14 residues. With 4 bases clipped from V and 6 bases from J, the junction kept 3 bases outside the gene matches. Looked up from germline, CDR1 is MDHEN and CDR2 is SYDVKM. For the CDR3, the DNA is TGTGCCAGCAGTTCGACAGGGGGTTATGAAAAACTGTTTTTT. This encodes CASSSTGGYEKLFF.

This clonotype was seen repeatedly, ten times or more. This chain uses TRBV2 with TRBJ2-6, with 11 positions matching TRBD2. The CDR3 contains 18 residues. Germline loops: CDR1 SNHLY, CDR2 FYNNEI. The ends lost 4 bases at V and 0 bases at J; junction bases unmatched: 5. This CDR3 is CASSGGTSGFSGANVLTF. DNA of the CDR3: TGTGCCAGCAGTGGAGGGACTAGCGGTTTCTCTGGGGCCAACGTCCTGACTTTC.

The CDR3 DNA is TGCGCCAGCAGTGAGTTGGCTAGCGGGAGGGCGGGTGAGCAGTTCTTC. Amino acid sequence: CASSELASGRAGEQFF. This sequence joins TRBV10-2 and TRBJ2-1, with TRBD2 matching 12 bases. There are 16 residues in the CDR3. CDR1 is WSHSY, CDR2 SAAADI, per germline. Trimming at V came to 1 base and at J to 9 bases, leaving 7 bases not matched to a gene.

This clonotype was recorded at least ten times. For the CDR3, the DNA is TGTGCCAGCAGTGAAGTTGAAGGAGAGAACACTGAAGCTTTCTTT. Translating it yields CASSEVEGENTEAFF. The chain uses TRBV6-1 and TRBJ1-1, with D unclear. CDR3 length equals 15 residues. CDR1 and CDR2 (germline): MNHNS, SASEGT. V gave up 1 base and J gave up 1 base, with 10 bases separating them.

This clonotype has at least ten counts. The V gene is TRBV7-3, the J gene TRBJ1-1, with D uncertain. The CDR3 consists of 13 residues. Germline lookup yields CDR1 SGHTA and CDR2 FQGTGA. Trimming removed 3 bases at V and 1 base at J, with 6 bases between. The CDR3 reads CASSLRRNTEAFF. The CDR3 DNA is TGTGCCAGCAGCTTGCGGAGGAACACTGAAGCTTTCTTT.